This T cell receptor (beta chain) was sequenced for a study of technical replicates of blood from a few donors. The CDR3 sequence is 18 residues long. Germline V gene lookup returns CDR1 LNHDA and CDR2 SQIVND (reference sequence). The V end lost 7 bases, the J end lost 3 bases, and 27 bases lay between the germline ends. Data came from immunoSEQ multiplex PCR; TCRdb stores just in-frame clones and leaves some out. The table shows about 90,000 clones, with less than 95% occurring only once. The receptor comes from a human donor in good health. The chain joins TRBV19 to TRBJ2-5; no clear D. The sample taken for sequencing was T cells isolated from PBMCs. CDR3 bases: TGTGCCAGTATTGGGCCAGGTGGTCGAATGAACGGTAAAGAGACCCAGTACTTC. Amino acid sequence: CASIGPGGRMNGKETQYF.